This T cell receptor beta chain emerged from a study of shared clonotypes between healthy human individuals. Across the study: A few men and a couple of women, aged 18 to 49, were donors.

Study-level results: It was the non-shared clonotypes that had lower generation probabilities than clonotypes shared by all four donors.

Worth noting for this clone: Its antigen is undetermined.

V lost 1 base, J lost 3 bases, and 12 bases stayed unmatched. The CDR3 has 18 residues. Germline V lookup: CDR1 SGDLS, CDR2 YYNGEE. Negatively enriched CD4+ T cells were divided by CD45RA into naive and memory. Sequenced by immunoSEQ multiplex PCR; TCRdb stores in-frame clones only, minus some. The sample holds more than 2 million clones, roughly 94% seen once. This chain connects TRBV9 to TRBJ2-1; 8 bases agree with TRBD2. This clonotype was obtained from a young man in good health. The sample consisted of naive CD4+ T cells sorted from blood. Indicated subset: CD45RA+ positively selected. The CDR3 DNA reads TGTGCCAGCAGCGTAAGCGGGAGCAGGAAATCAATCTACAATGAGCAGTTCTTC. Translated, it gives CASSVSGSRKSIYNEQFF.